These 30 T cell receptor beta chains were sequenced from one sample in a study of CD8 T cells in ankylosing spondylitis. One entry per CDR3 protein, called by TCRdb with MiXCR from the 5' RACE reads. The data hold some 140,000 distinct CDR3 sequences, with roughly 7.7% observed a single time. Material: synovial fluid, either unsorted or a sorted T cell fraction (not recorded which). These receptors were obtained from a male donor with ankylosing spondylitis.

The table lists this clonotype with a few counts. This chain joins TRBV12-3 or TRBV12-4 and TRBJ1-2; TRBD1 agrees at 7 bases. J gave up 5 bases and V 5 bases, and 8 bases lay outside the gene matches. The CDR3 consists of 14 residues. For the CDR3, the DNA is TGTGCCAGCAGTCCCCGACAGGGAGTTTATGGCTACACCTTC. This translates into CASSPRQGVYGYTF.

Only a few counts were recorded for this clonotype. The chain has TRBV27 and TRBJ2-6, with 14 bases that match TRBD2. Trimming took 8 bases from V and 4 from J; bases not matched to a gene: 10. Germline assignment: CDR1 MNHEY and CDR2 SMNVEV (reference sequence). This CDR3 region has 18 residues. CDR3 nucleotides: TGTGCCAGCGGAAGACTAGCGGGAGGGCTGGGCGGGGCCAACGTCCTGACTTTC. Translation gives CASGRLAGGLGGANVLTF.

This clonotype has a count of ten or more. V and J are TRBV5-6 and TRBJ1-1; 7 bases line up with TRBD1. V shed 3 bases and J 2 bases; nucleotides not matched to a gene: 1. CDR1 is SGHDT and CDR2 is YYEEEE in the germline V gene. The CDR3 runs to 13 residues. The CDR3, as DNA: TGTGCCAGCAGCTGGGACAGAAACACTGAAGCTTTCTTT. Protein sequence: CASSWDRNTEAFF.

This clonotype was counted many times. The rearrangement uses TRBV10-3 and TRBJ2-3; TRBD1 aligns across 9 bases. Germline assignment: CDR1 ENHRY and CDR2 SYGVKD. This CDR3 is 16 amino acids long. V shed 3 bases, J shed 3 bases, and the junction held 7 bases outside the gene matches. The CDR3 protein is CAISEQGAFGTDTQYF. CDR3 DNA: TGTGCCATCAGTGAACAGGGGGCTTTTGGGACAGATACGCAGTATTTT.

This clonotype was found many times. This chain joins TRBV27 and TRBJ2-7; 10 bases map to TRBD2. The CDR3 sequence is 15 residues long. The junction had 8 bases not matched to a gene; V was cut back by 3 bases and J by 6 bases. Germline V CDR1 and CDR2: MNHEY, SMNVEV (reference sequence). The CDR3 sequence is CASSFAGTSVGEQYF. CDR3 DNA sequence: TGTGCCAGCAGTTTCGCCGGGACTAGCGTTGGCGAGCAGTACTTC.

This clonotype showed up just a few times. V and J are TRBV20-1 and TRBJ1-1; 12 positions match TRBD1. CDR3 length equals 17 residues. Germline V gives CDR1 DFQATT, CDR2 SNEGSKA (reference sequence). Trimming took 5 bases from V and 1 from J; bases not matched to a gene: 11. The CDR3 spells CSAFNPGQGAGNTEAFF. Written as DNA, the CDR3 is TGCAGTGCTTTCAATCCGGGACAGGGGGCTGGGAACACTGAAGCTTTCTTT.

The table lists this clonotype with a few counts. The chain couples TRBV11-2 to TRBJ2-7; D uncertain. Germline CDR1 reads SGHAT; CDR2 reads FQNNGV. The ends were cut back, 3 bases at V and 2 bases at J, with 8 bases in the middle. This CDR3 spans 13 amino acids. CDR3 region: CASSFGPAYEQYF. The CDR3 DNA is TGTGCCAGCAGCTTTGGACCTGCCTACGAGCAGTACTTC.

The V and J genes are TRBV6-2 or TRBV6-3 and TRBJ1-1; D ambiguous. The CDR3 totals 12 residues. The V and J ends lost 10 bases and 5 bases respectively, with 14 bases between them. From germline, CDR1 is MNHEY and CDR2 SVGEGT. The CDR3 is CATDEGGTEAFF. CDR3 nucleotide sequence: TGTGCCACCGATGAGGGAGGTACTGAAGCTTTCTTT.

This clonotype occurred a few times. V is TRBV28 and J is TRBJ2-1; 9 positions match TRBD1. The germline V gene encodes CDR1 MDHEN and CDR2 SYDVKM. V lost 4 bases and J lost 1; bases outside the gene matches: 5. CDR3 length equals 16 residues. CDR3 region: CASSSHRGHSYNEQFF. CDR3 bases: TGTGCCAGCAGTTCGCACAGGGGGCATTCCTACAATGAGCAGTTCTTC.

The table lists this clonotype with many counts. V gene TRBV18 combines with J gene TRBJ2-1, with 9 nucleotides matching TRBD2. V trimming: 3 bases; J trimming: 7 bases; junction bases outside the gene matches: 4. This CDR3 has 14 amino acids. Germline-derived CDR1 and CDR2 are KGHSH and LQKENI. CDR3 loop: CASSPVAGGNEQFF. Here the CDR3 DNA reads TGTGCCAGCTCACCGGTGGCGGGGGGGAATGAGCAGTTCTTC.

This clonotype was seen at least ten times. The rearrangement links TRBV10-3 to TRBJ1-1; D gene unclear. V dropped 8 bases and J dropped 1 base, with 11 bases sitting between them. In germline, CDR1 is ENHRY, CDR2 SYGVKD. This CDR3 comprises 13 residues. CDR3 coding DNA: TGTGCCATCGCGGACGGAAAGAACACTGAAGCTTTCTTT. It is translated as CAIADGKNTEAFF.

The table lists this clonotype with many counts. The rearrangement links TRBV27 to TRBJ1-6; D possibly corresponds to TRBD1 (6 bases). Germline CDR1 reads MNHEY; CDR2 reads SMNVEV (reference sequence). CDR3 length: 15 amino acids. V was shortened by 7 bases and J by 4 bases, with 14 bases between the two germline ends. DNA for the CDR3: TGTGCCAGCAACGCCGGGGGCAGGTATAATTCACCCCTCCACTTT. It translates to CASNAGGRYNSPLHF.

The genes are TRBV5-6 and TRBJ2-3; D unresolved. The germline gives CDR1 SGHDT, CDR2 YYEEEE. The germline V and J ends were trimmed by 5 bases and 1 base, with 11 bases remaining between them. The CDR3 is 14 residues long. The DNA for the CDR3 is TGTGCCAGCAGTTATCCGGGCCGCACAGATACGCAGTATTTT. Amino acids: CASSYPGRTDTQYF.

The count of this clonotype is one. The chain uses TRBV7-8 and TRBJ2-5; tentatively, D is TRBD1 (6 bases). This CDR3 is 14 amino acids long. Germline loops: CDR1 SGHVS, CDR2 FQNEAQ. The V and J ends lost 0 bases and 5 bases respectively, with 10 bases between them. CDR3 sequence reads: CASSLAQGLETQYF. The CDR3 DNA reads TGTGCCAGCAGCTTAGCACAGGGTCTGGAGACCCAGTACTTC.

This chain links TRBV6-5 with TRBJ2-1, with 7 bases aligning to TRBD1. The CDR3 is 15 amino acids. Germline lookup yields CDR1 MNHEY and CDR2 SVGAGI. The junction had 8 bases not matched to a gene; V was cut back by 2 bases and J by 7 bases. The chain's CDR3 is CASSYLTGPPNEQFF. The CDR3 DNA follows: TGTGCCAGCAGTTACCTGACAGGGCCACCTAATGAGCAGTTCTTC.

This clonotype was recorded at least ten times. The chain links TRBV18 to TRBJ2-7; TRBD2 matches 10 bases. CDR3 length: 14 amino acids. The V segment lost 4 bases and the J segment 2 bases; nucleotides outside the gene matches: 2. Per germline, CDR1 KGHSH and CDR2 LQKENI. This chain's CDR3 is CASSRTSGTYEQYF. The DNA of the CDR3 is TGTGCCAGCTCACGTACTAGCGGGACCTACGAGCAGTACTTC. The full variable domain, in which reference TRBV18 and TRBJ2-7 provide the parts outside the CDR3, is NAGVMQNPRHLVRRRGQEARLRCSPMKGHSHVYWYRQLPEEGLKFMVYLQKENIIDESGMPKERFSAEFPKEGPSILRIQQVVRGDSAAYFCASSRTSGTYEQYFGPGTRLTVT.

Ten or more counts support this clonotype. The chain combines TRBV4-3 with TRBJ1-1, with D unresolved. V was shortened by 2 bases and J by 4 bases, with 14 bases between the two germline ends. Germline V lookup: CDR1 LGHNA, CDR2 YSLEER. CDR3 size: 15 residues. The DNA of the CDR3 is TGCGCCAGCAGCCAATCAATCACTGGGGTCACTGAAGCTTTCTTT. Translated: CASSQSITGVTEAFF.

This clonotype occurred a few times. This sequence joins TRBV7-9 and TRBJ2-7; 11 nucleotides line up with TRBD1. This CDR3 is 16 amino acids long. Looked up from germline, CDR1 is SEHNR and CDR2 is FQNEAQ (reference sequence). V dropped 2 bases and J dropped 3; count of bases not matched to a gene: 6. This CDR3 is CASSLLLDRGHYEQYF. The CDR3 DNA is TGTGCCAGCAGCTTACTATTGGACAGGGGGCACTACGAGCAGTACTTC.

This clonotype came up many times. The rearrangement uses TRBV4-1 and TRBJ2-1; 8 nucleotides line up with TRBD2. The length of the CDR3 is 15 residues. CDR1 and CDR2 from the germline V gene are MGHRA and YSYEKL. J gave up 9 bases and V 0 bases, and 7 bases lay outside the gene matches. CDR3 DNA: TGCGCCAGCAGCCAAGAAGCGGGAGCGGTAACTGAGCAGTTCTTC. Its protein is CASSQEAGAVTEQFF.

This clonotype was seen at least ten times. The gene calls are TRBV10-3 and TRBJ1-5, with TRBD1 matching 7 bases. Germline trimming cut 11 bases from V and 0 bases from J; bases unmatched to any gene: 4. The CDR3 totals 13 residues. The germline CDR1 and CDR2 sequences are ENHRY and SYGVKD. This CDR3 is CAHGQDSNQPQHF. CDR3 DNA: TGTGCCCACGGACAGGATAGCAATCAGCCCCAGCATTTT.

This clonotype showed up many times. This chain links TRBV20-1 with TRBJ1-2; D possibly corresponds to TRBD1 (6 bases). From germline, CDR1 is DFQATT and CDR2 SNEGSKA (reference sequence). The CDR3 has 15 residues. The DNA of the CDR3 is TGCAGGGGGTTTGACCGGACAGACGCCCTCTATGGCTACACCTTC. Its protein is CRGFDRTDALYGYTF.

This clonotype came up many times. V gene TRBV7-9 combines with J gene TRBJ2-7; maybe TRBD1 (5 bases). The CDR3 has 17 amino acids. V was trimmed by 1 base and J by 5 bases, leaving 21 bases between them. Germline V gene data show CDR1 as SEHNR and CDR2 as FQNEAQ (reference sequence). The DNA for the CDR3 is TGTGCCAGCAGCTTAGGTGTGTGGGGCAGGAGATCCGACGAGCAGTACTTC. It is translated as CASSLGVWGRRSDEQYF.

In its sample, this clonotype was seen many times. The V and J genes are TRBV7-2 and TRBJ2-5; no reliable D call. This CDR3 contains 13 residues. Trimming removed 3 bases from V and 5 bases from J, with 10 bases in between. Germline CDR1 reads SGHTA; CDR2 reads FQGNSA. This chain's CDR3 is CASSLSLGETQYF. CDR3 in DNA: TGTGCCAGCAGCTTGAGTCTCGGGGAGACCCAGTACTTC. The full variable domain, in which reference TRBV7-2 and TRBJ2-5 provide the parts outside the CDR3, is GAGVSQSPSNKVTEKGKDVELRCDPISGHTALYWYRQSLGQGLEFLIYFQGNSAPDKSGLPSDRFSAERTGGSVSTLTIQRTQQEDSAVYLCASSLSLGETQYFGPGTRLLVL.

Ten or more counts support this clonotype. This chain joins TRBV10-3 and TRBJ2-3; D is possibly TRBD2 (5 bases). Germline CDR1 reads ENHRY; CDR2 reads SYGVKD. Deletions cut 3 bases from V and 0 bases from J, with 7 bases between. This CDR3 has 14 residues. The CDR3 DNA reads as TGTGCCATCAGTGAAGGCGGGAGCACAGATACGCAGTATTTT. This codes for CAISEGGSTDTQYF.

CDR3 sequence reads: CSARGWQGAFNEQFF. CDR3 in DNA: TGCAGTGCTAGAGGTTGGCAGGGGGCGTTTAATGAGCAGTTCTTC. The chain joins TRBV20-1 to TRBJ2-1; 8 positions agree with TRBD1. CDR1 and CDR2 from the germline V gene are DFQATT and SNEGSKA (reference sequence). V lost 1 base, J lost 7 bases, and 9 bases stayed unmatched. This CDR3 contains 15 residues.

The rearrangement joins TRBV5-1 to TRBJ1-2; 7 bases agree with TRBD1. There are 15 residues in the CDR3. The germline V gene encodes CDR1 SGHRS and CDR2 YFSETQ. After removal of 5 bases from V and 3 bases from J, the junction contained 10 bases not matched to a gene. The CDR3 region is CASSITSGGDYGYTF. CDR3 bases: TGCGCCAGCAGTATTACCTCAGGGGGTGACTATGGCTACACCTTC.

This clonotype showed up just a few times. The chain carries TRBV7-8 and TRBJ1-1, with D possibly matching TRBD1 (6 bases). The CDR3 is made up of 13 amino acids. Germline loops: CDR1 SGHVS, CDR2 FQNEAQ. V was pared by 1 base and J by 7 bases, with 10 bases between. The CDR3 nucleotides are TGTGCCAGCAGCTTAGGGACAGCTAATGAAGCTTTCTTT. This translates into CASSLGTANEAFF.

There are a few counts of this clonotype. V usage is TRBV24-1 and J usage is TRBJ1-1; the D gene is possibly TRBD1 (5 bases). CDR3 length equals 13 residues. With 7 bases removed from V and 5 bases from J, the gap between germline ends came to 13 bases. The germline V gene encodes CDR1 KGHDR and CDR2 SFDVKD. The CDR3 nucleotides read TGTGCCACCAGCCGGGGGTCGGAAACTGAAGCTTTCTTT. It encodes CATSRGSETEAFF.

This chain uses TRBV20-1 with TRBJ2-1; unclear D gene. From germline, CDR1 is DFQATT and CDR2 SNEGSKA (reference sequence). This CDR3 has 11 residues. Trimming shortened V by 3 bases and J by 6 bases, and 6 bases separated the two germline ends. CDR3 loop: CSASDLNEQFF. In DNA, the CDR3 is TGCAGTGCTAGCGACCTCAATGAGCAGTTCTTC.

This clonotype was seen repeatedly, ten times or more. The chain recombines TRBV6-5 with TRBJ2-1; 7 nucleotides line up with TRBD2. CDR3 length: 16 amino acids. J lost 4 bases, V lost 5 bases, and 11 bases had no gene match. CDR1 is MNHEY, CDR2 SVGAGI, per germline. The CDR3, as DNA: TGTGCCAGCAGTCACAGGACTAGTACCCAATACAATGAGCAGTTCTTC. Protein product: CASSHRTSTQYNEQFF.